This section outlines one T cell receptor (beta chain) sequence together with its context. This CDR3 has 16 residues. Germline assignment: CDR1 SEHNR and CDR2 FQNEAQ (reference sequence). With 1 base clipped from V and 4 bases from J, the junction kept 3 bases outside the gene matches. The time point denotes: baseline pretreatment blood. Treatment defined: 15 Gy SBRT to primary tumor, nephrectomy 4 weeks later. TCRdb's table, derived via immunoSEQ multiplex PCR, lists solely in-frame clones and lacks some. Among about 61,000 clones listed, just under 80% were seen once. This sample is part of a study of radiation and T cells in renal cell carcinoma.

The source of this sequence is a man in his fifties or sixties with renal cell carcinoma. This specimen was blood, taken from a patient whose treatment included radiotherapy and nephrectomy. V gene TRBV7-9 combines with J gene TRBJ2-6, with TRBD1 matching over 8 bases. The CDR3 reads CASSLGTGPGANVLTF. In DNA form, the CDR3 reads TGTGCCAGCAGCTTAGGGACAGGGCCCGGGGCCAACGTCCTGACTTTC.